This T cell receptor (beta chain) was identified in a study of CD4 T cells in relation to SARS-CoV-2 and coronaviruses. Findings and caveats of the study: In roughly 60% of donors, memory CD4+ clonotypes crossrecognized SARS-CoV-2 and at least one common cold coronavirus spike.

Only in-frame clones appear in the TCRdb table, and some are missing; sequencing was by immunoSEQ multiplex PCR. The table includes around 29,000 clones, over 75% detected once. Germline-derived CDR1 and CDR2 are SGHTA and FQGNSA. With V trimmed by 4 bases and J by 7 bases, 15 bases remained unmatched. The CDR3 length is 16 residues. As for this clone: Its target is not known.

Unexposed donor CD4+ T cells date from about 2010-2018, before the COVID-19 pandemic. Isolation of CD4+ T cells took place after around 11 days in culture. The chain uses TRBV7-2 and TRBJ2-5, with TRBD2 matching 7 bases. The sequenced material came from CD4+ T cells from PBMCs, cultured in vitro. This TCR came from a human donor in good health. CDR3 DNA: TGTGCCAGCAGCTCAGTAGTAGCGGGCCCCTTAGGGACCCAGTACTTC. The encoded protein is CASSSVVAGPLGTQYF.